The 10 T cell receptor beta chains given below trace back to one sample, sequenced in a study of tumor and adjacent non-tumor tissue in lung cancer. The template was RNA from unsorted bulk tissue. TCRbeta libraries were built with three rounds of nested PCR, modified from ARM-PCR. A single record per CDR3 protein comes from TCRdb applying MiXCR to the multiplex PCR reads. Of 220,000 or so distinct CDR3 sequences listed, approximately 74% are singletons. Material for sequencing was lung tumor tissue. The receptors come from a man in his sixties with non-small cell lung cancer.

This clonotype was picked up a small number of times. The chain uses TRBV4-2 and TRBJ2-5; 8 nucleotides agree with TRBD2. The ends lost 6 bases at V and 1 base at J; junction bases unmatched: 7. The CDR3 is made up of 15 amino acids. The germline CDR1 and CDR2 sequences are LGHNA and YNFKEQ. The chain's CDR3 is CASSSTRGGQETQYF. The CDR3 nucleotides are TGTGCCAGCAGTTCCACACGGGGGGGCCAAGAGACCCAGTACTTC.

To note about this clonotype: A much larger clone differs from this one at a single base, so this may be a read error. The CDR3 carries no conserved terminal phenylalanine or tryptophan, so it likely arises from a read error. The chain joins TRBV6-1 to TRBJ1-1; 7 bases line up with TRBD1. Germline V gene sequence: CDR1 MNHNS, CDR2 SASEGT. The CDR3 runs 15 residues. With V trimmed by 10 bases and J by 1 base, 12 bases remained unmatched. In nucleotides, the CDR3 is TGTGCCACCATCAGAGACAGGACAGGGAACACTGAAGCTTTCCTT. Amino acid sequence: CATIRDRTGNTEAFL.

This clonotype was recorded many times. This chain joins TRBV12-3 or TRBV12-4 and TRBJ1-1; D ambiguous. This CDR3 has 14 amino acids. Trimming cost V 3 bases and J 2 bases, with 10 bases left between them. The CDR3 bases are TGTGCCAGCAGTTTTTGGTTCTCAAACACTGAAGCTTTCTTT. It yields the protein CASSFWFSNTEAFF.

This chain uses TRBV6-6 with TRBJ1-1; no firm D call. The length of the CDR3 is 16 residues. V was clipped by 8 bases and J by 5 bases, with 24 bases between them. Per germline, CDR1 MNHNY and CDR2 SVGAGI (reference sequence). CDR3 in DNA: TGTGCCAGCTGTAACCGACTGGACGGACGGAAAACTGAAGCTTTCTTT. Protein product: CASCNRLDGRKTEAFF.

On this clonotype: One end of the junction fails to match germline, which may point to a read error. V usage is TRBV5-4 and J usage is TRBJ2-1; 9 bases match TRBD2. Germline CDR1 and CDR2: SGHNT and YYREEE (reference sequence). CDR3 size: 17 residues. Here the CDR3 DNA reads TGTGCCGGCAGCTTGAAGAGGACTAGCGACTCTTACAATGAGCAGTTCTTC. The encoded protein is CAGSLKRTSDSYNEQFF.

The J gene is TRBJ2-3, the V gene TRBV5-4; D possibly corresponds to TRBD2 (6 bases). CDR1 SGHNT and CDR2 YYREEE come from the germline V gene (reference sequence). Trimming left V 8 bases short and J 3 bases short, with 13 bases between. This CDR3 comprises 13 residues. CDR3 bases: TGTGCCAGGAAGACGGAGGGAACAGATACGCAGTATTTT. Translating gives CARKTEGTDTQYF.

Worth noting for this clonotype: One junction end does not reproduce the germline sequence, and a read error may be involved. V gene TRBV6-6 combines with J gene TRBJ2-1; D not resolved. This CDR3 has 14 amino acids. CDR1 is MNHNY and CDR2 is SVGAGI in the germline V gene (reference sequence). The CDR3 here is CDSSYSAVYNEHFF. The CDR3 DNA reads as TGTGACAGCAGTTACTCGGCAGTTTACAATGAGCACTTCTTC.

Notes on this clonotype: In this CDR3 the conserved last residue, phenylalanine or tryptophan, is missing, so a read error is likely. The gene calls are TRBV19 and TRBJ1-1; weak D call: TRBD1 (5 bases). V lost 3 bases to trimming and J lost 7 bases, with 15 bases between them. The CDR3 is 14 amino acids. CDR1 is LNHDA and CDR2 is SQIVND in the germline V gene (reference sequence). DNA for the CDR3: TGTGCCAGTAGTATCTCCGGGGCCCCAAATGAAGCTTTCTCT. Translating gives CASSISGAPNEAFS.

This chain uses TRBV10-1 with TRBJ2-5; 7 bases map to TRBD2. The CDR3 covers 14 residues. V lost 6 bases and J lost 4; bases outside the gene matches: 8. CDR1 and CDR2 from the germline V gene are WNHNN and SYGVQD (reference sequence). CDR3 DNA: TGCGCCAGCAGCACCGGGAGGCGAACAGAGACCCAGTACTTC. As protein: CASSTGRRTETQYF.

A note on this clonotype: Since the CDR3 does not end with the conserved phenylalanine or tryptophan, this likely comes from a read error. The J gene is TRBJ2-7, the V gene TRBV7-8, with TRBD1 as a possible D gene (5 bases). The CDR3 totals 12 residues. The germline V gene has CDR1 SGHVS and CDR2 FQNEAQ. V was cut by 3 bases and J by 7 bases, with 10 bases left in between. The CDR3: CASSLFQGEQYI. CDR3 nucleotides: TGTGCCAGCAGCTTGTTTCAGGGAGAGCAGTACATC.